This T cell receptor beta chain stems from a study of T-cell memory formation after mild COVID-19 (dated by TCRdb to the early 2020s). The study in broad terms: TCR sequence clusters from the two donors were largely donor specific. The cohort was made up of two young adult volunteers, one female and one male, who were previously healthy. In a couple of donors, T-cell clones that expanded and contracted after mild COVID-19 were followed by sequencing TCRalpha and TCRbeta repertoires longitudinally. Results the study describes overall, beyond this receptor: Whether the second-wave clones peaking on day 37 were SARS-CoV-2 specific was not confirmed. The study included only a couple of mild cases, and larger cohorts that include severe cases with pre-infection samples were judged to be necessary. Clones contracting from day 15 to 85 had balanced CD4/CD8 phenotypes, while a second wave expanding from day 15 to 37 was biased towards CD4+. Contracting CD4+ clones turned up mainly in the CM and EM memory subsets, whereas EMRA was where CD8+ clones were enriched. Some responding clones were found in pre-infection memory, which suggests that pre-existing cross-reactive memory T cells took part in the SARS-CoV-2 response.

Sequencer: Illumina NovaSeq 6000. cDNA libraries for TCRalpha and TCRbeta were prepared by 5'RACE using constant-segment primers, with sample barcodes and unique molecular identifiers added. RNA was extracted from every sample with Trizol reagent. Libraries were amplified in two PCR steps, with a second sample barcode and Illumina TruSeq adapters added in the second step. Sequencing of the libraries was done on an Illumina NovaSeq, producing 2 x 150 bp paired-end reads. The paper's data handling went like this. The reads were demultiplexed and collapsed into UMI-guided consensus sequences using migec v1.2.7. Using mixcr v2.1.11, the UMI consensuses were aligned to TRA and TRB V and J templates and assembled into clonotypes. Clonotypes were classified as expanded or contracted when called significant by both edgeR and NoisET, with noise models trained on biological replicates. For edgeR calls, the thresholds were a false discovery rate-adjusted p below 0.01 and a log2 fold-change of 1. As an exploratory analysis of dynamics, max-normalized trajectories of the 1000 most abundant clonotypes were examined by PCA with hierarchical clustering. Each responding clone was given a CD4 or CD8 phenotype based on the CD4+ and CD8+ repertoires, which had been sequenced separately. Clones were called with MiXCR by TCRdb after fastp trimmed the public reads at Q25, and only in-frame beta chains were retained. Each record represents a unique CDR3 protein, reported with the most common genes and DNA among its rows. TCRdb assigned the V and J calls; the authors' analysis was not used. A total of 100,000 to 150,000 distinct CDR3 sequences appear in this sample, about 5.9% of them only once. Jointly, the top ten make up 2% to 2.5% of the sample.

Ficoll-Paque density gradient centrifugation was the method used to isolate PBMCs. This clonotype was counted at least ten times. Its cognate antigen has yet to be identified. Base-call qualities are not available, and no considerably larger clone is one nucleotide away. Sequencing was performed on PBMCs or a T cell subset sorted from them (not recorded which). The sequence was collected from an adult woman who had mild COVID-19 (a few samples of this study predate the infection). The sample titles of this study are shuffled in the database, so cell type and time point are left out; the donor was told from shared clones.

The CDR3 amino acid sequence is: CASSQAPHRATNEKLFF. The bases are TGCGCCAGCAGCCAAGCCCCACACAGGGCAACTAATGAAAAACTGTTTTTT. The rearrangement joined TRBV4-1 to TRBJ1-4; matching of 6 bases hints at TRBD1 as the D gene. V and J are truncated by 1 base and 0 bases respectively, leaving an intervening sequence of 12 bases. The CDR1 and CDR2 encoded by the germline V gene are MGHRA and YSYEKL. The cysteine opens and the phenylalanine closes a CDR3 of 17 amino acids. The read is trimmed to its CDR3 DNA, 51 bases read in frame from base 1.